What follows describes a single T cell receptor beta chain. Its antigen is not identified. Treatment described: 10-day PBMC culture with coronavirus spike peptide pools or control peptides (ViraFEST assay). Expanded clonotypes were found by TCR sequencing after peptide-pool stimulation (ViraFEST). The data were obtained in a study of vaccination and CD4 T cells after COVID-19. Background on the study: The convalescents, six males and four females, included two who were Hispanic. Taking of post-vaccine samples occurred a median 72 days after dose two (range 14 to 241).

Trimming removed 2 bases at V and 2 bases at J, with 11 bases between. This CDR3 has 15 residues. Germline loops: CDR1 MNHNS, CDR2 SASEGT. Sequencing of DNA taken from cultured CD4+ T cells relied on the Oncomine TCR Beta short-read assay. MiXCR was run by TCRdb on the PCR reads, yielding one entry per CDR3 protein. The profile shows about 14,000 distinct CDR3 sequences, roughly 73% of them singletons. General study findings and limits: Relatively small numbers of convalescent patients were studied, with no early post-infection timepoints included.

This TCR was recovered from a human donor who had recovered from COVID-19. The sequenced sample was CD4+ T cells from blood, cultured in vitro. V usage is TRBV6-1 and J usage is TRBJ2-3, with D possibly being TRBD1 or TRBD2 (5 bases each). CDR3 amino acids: CASSERAGTTDTQYF. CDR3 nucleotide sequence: TGTGCCAGCAGTGAAAGGGCAGGGACCACAGATACGCAGTATTTT.